One T cell receptor (beta chain) is described in this entry. Its cognate antigen is unknown. The data derive from a study of long-term antiretroviral therapy in people with HIV. Whole-study results and caveats: Pre-ART expanded TRB clones stayed dominant throughout, though often decreasing after ART. It was not possible to obtain data on ART adherence, viral resistance or therapy changes. Someone took the blood between about 2003 and 2017, maybe while older ART regimens were in use.

CDR3 length: 13 amino acids. CDR1 and CDR2 from the germline V gene are SGHVS and FNYEAQ. V was trimmed by 5 bases and J by 2 bases, leaving 10 bases between them. immunoSEQ v3.0 was run at survey level. Sequenced by immunoSEQ multiplex PCR; TCRdb stores in-frame clones only, minus some. In the table there are some 18,000 clones, about four fifths of which are singletons. Specimen: unsorted PBMCs, collected at the start of antiretroviral therapy, before treatment. The chain carries TRBV7-6 and TRBJ2-7, with D unresolved. The TCR was taken from a man aged 18-30 years with HIV. CDR3 DNA sequence: TGTGCCAGCAGCCCCAGGACCCCCTACGAGCAGTACTTC. As protein: CASSPRTPYEQYF.